One and the same sample provided the 4 T cell receptor beta chains below, sequenced in a study of OX40 agonist ivuxolimab in advanced cancers. Clones were read by immunoSEQ multiplex PCR, and TCRdb kept only the in-frame ones, dropping some. The sample includes approximately 70,000 clones, more than 80% of them seen just once. The starting material was CD4+ or CD8+ T cells sorted from blood, obtained in a trial of the OX40 agonist ivuxolimab. The receptors stem from an adult with an advanced solid tumor such as melanoma, head and neck, liver or kidney cancer.

The chain combines TRBV18 with TRBJ2-1; 10 nucleotides line up with TRBD2. The CDR3 spans 16 residues. Trimming cost V 4 bases and J 6 bases; bases outside gene matches: 9. Germline V gives CDR1 KGHSH, CDR2 LQKENI. The CDR3 sequence: CASSHGVAGGTNEQFF. The CDR3 nucleotides read TGTGCCAGCTCACACGGGGTAGCGGGGGGCACCAATGAGCAGTTCTTC. Together with reference TRBV18 and TRBJ2-1, the CDR3 gives the full variable domain: NAGVMQNPRHLVRRRGQEARLRCSPMKGHSHVYWYRQLPEEGLKFMVYLQKENIIDESGMPKERFSAEFPKEGPSILRIQQVVRGDSAAYFCASSHGVAGGTNEQFFGPGTRLTVL.

The rearrangement uses TRBV4-2 and TRBJ1-3; 7 nucleotides match TRBD1. The CDR3 covers 17 residues. Germline V gene lookup returns CDR1 LGHNA and CDR2 YNFKEQ. The V and J ends lost 1 base and 1 base, in that order; junction bases with no gene match: 7. In DNA form, the CDR3 reads TGTGCCAGCAGCCAAGTACAGACAGGGAAGTCTGGAAACACCATATATTTT. Amino acids: CASSQVQTGKSGNTIYF.

The genes are TRBV11-2 and TRBJ2-2; tentatively, D is TRBD2 (6 bases). With 0 bases removed from V and 5 bases from J, the gap between germline ends came to 10 bases. The germline CDR1 and CDR2 sequences are SGHAT and FQNNGV. The CDR3 has 15 amino acids. The CDR3 DNA is TGTGCCAGCAGCTTAGATCGGGCGGGGACCGGGGAGCTGTTTTTT. Its translation: CASSLDRAGTGELFF.

V and J are TRBV11-2 and TRBJ1-3, with 8 bases lining up with TRBD1. The V segment lost 5 bases and the J segment 8 bases; nucleotides outside the gene matches: 5. The CDR3 has 13 residues. Germline-derived CDR1 and CDR2 are SGHAT and FQNNGV. CDR3 region: CASSPGQEYTIYF. The CDR3 nucleotides read TGTGCCAGCAGCCCGGGACAGGAGTACACCATATATTTT.